These 3 T cell receptor beta chains share one sample of origin, sequenced in a study of blood T cell repertoires in COVID-19. Some clones are missing from TCRdb's copy, which holds only in-frame ones; the method was immunoSEQ multiplex PCR. The sample has about 75,000 clones, approximately 86% seen once; the top ten hold less than 7%. The sequencing input was peripheral blood. Receptor source: a woman aged 50 to 60 with acute or convalescent COVID-19.

The J gene is TRBJ2-7, the V gene TRBV5-5; no firm D call. CDR1 and CDR2 (germline): SGHKS, YYEKEE (reference sequence). CDR3 length equals 14 residues. The V end lost 4 bases, the J end lost 1 base, and 12 bases lay between the germline ends. CDR3 DNA: TGTGCCAGCAGCCCCGCGGCAATTTCCTACGAGCAGTACTTC. The encoded protein is CASSPAAISYEQYF.

The chain uses TRBV19 and TRBJ2-4, with 10 bases matching TRBD1. CDR3 length: 13 amino acids. Germline V gene sequence: CDR1 LNHDA, CDR2 SQIVND (reference sequence). With 9 bases clipped from V and 8 bases from J, the junction kept 7 bases outside the gene matches. CDR3 sequence: CASGTGVTDIQYF. The CDR3 DNA reads as TGTGCCAGCGGGACAGGGGTTACGGACATTCAGTACTTC.

The CDR3 coding sequence is TGTGCCAGCAGCAGGGGGCCATCCTCTGGAAACACCATATATTTT. Protein: CASSRGPSSGNTIYF. The chain has TRBV6-5 and TRBJ1-3; TRBD1 agrees at 8 bases. CDR1 is MNHEY and CDR2 is SVGAGI in the germline V gene. J lost 0 bases, V lost 6 bases, and 4 bases had no gene match. This CDR3 has 15 residues.